Following are 18 T cell receptor beta chains from one sample sequenced in a study of beta chain features in type 1 diabetes. Of the isolated RNA, all was reverse transcribed, and so the sequenced material was expressed TCRB transcripts. The assay was immunoSEQ multiplex PCR, and TCRdb's table has in-frame clones only and misses some. The repertoire holds some 350,000 clones, with roughly 12% as singletons. The antigens of these receptors remain unknown. Findings of the study overall: Moderately but significantly shorter TCRB CDR3s were found in Type 1 diabetes patients in all four CD4+ subsets.

Sequencing used naive CD4+ T cells from blood. The receptors come from a woman aged 18-35 years with type 1 diabetes.

The rearrangement links TRBV7-2 to TRBJ2-7, with D possibly TRBD1 on 6 matching bases. Germline V gene sequence: CDR1 SGHTA, CDR2 FQGNSA. This CDR3 comprises 14 residues. The V end was cut by 0 bases, the J end by 3 bases, with 9 bases between. The DNA for the CDR3 is TGTGCCAGCAGCTTAGCGAAGGGGGTCTACGAGCAGTACTTC. Amino acid sequence: CASSLAKGVYEQYF. The whole variable domain, filled in from reference TRBV7-2 and TRBJ2-7, reads GAGVSQSPSNKVTEKGKDVELRCDPISGHTALYWYRQSLGQGLEFLIYFQGNSAPDKSGLPSDRFSAERTGGSVSTLTIQRTQQEDSAVYLCASSLAKGVYEQYFGPGTRLTVT.

The CDR3 DNA is TGTGCCAGCAGCTTAGCGGCTGCCGGGAACTATGGCTACACCTTC. Its translation: CASSLAAAGNYGYTF. The chain employs TRBV7-2 and TRBJ1-2; D not certain. CDR3 length: 15 amino acids. Germline V lookup: CDR1 SGHTA, CDR2 FQGNSA. The V and J ends lost 0 bases and 2 bases respectively, with 10 bases between them. Full variable domain (missing parts from reference TRBV7-2 and TRBJ1-2): GAGVSQSPSNKVTEKGKDVELRCDPISGHTALYWYRQSLGQGLEFLIYFQGNSAPDKSGLPSDRFSAERTGGSVSTLTIQRTQQEDSAVYLCASSLAAAGNYGYTFGSGTRLTVV.

The rearrangement uses TRBV7-6 and TRBJ1-2, with D perhaps TRBD1 (6 bases). Trimming cost V 8 bases and J 7 bases, with 20 bases left between them. This CDR3 has 14 amino acids. CDR1 and CDR2 (germline): SGHVS, FNYEAQ. The CDR3 protein is CASGRGWGSGGYTF. For the CDR3, the DNA is TGTGCCAGCGGCAGGGGATGGGGGAGTGGTGGCTACACCTTC. The full variable domain, with the rest looked up from reference TRBV7-6 and TRBJ1-2, is GAGVSQSPRYKVTKRGQDVALRCDPISGHVSLYWYRQALGQGPEFLTYFNYEAQQDKSGLPNDRFSAERPEGSISTLTIQRTEQRDSAMYRCASGRGWGSGGYTFGSGTRLTVV.

This clone has more than one count but fewer than ten. The chain combines TRBV5-1 with TRBJ1-4; D might be TRBD1 (5 bases). CDR1 is SGHRS, CDR2 YFSETQ, per germline. V gave up 0 bases and J gave up 0 bases, with 9 bases separating them. This CDR3 spans 16 amino acids. The CDR3 is CASSLGSTATNEKLFF. As DNA, the CDR3 is TGCGCCAGCAGCTTGGGATCGACAGCAACTAATGAAAAACTGTTTTTT.

The V call is TRBV6-5, the J call TRBJ2-5; 7 bases align to TRBD2. The CDR3 extends over 15 amino acids. V was pared by 5 bases and J by 2 bases, with 8 bases of the junction left unmatched. CDR1 is MNHEY and CDR2 is SVGAGI in the germline V gene. CDR3: CASSRPGLEQETQYF. The CDR3 nucleotides are TGTGCCAGCAGTCGTCCCGGACTAGAGCAAGAGACCCAGTACTTC.

This rearrangement joins TRBV21-1 to TRBJ2-1; TRBD1, the D gene given by the table, was not confirmed from the DNA. TRBV21-1 is assigned pseudogene status. The CDR3 covers 18 residues. The CDR3 loop reads CASSKGAAYPDSCHEQFF. Here the CDR3 DNA reads TGTGCCAGCAGCAAAGGCGCCGCTTACCCGGACAGTTGCCATGAGCAGTTCTTC.

The chain uses TRBV6-7 and TRBJ2-7; the match to TRBD2 covers 9 bases. TRBV6-7 is noted as an ORF with a role that remains uncertain. The trim removed 10 bases at V and 4 bases at J, leaving 14 bases unmatched. CDR3 size: 15 residues. Here the CDR3 DNA reads TGTGCCATCCCTTCCGGGACTAGCCTCTCTTACGAGCAGTACGTC. This encodes CAIPSGTSLSYEQYV.

This clone has only one observation. The chain combines TRBV6-6 with TRBJ2-1; TRBD2 might be the D (6 bases). The ends were cut back, 2 bases at V and 7 bases at J, with 18 bases in the middle. Germline-derived CDR1 and CDR2 are MNHNY and SVGAGI (reference sequence). The CDR3 is 16 residues long. The CDR3 bases are TGTGCCAGCAGTTACCGACTAGGGGCCCTGGGGAATGAGCAGTTCTTC. Its translation: CASSYRLGALGNEQFF.

This chain links TRBV27 with TRBJ1-2, with TRBD1 as a possible D gene (6 bases). V was cut by 3 bases and J by 4 bases, with 12 bases left in between. Germline V CDR1 and CDR2: MNHEY, SMNVEV (reference sequence). The CDR3 covers 14 residues. The CDR3 spells CASSFSVRGYGYTF. The DNA of the CDR3 is TGTGCCAGCAGTTTTTCTGTCAGGGGCTATGGCTACACCTTC.

There are a few counts of this clone. J is TRBJ1-2 and V is TRBV7-9, with D perhaps matching TRBD1 (5 bases). This CDR3 has 12 residues. Trimming shortened V by 8 bases and J by 8 bases, and 15 bases separated the two germline ends. The germline V gene encodes CDR1 SEHNR and CDR2 FQNEAQ (reference sequence). The CDR3 region has the DNA TGTGCCAGCGCGGTCAGGGTAGAGGGCTACACCTTC. Protein sequence: CASAVRVEGYTF. The full variable domain, rest sourced from reference TRBV7-9 and TRBJ1-2, is DTGVSQNPRHKITKRGQNVTFRCDPISEHNRLYWYRQTLGQGPEFLTYFQNEAQLEKSRLLSDRFSAERPKGSFSTLEIQRTEQGDSAMYLCASAVRVEGYTFGSGTRLTVV.

This clone was seen a few times. The V call is TRBV5-1, the J call TRBJ2-1, with TRBD2 identical over 15 bases. The CDR3 is 16 amino acids. V lost 2 bases to trimming and J lost 9 bases; unmatched junction nucleotides: 6. Germline V gene sequence: CDR1 SGHRS, CDR2 YFSETQ. The CDR3, as DNA: TGCGCCAGCAGCTTATGGACTAGCGGGAGGGTCAGTGAGCAGTTCTTC. Its protein product is CASSLWTSGRVSEQFF. Full variable domain (rest looked up from reference TRBV5-1 and TRBJ2-1): KAGVTQTPRYLIKTRGQQVTLSCSPISGHRSVSWYQQTPGQGLQFLFEYFSETQRNKGNFPGRFSGRQFSNSRSEMNVSTLELGDSALYLCASSLWTSGRVSEQFFGPGTRLTVL.

V gene TRBV7-2 combines with J gene TRBJ2-5; 7 bases line up with TRBD1. The V segment lost 6 bases and the J segment 4 bases; nucleotides outside the gene matches: 5. The CDR3 is made up of 13 amino acids. The germline CDR1 and CDR2 sequences are SGHTA and FQGNSA. DNA of the CDR3: TGTGCCAGCAGTTTTAACAGGGGAGAGACCCAGTACTTC. This sequence encodes CASSFNRGETQYF.

This chain joins TRBV7-8 and TRBJ1-1; D call uncertain. This CDR3 is 15 amino acids long. Germline loops: CDR1 SGHVS, CDR2 FQNEAQ. Trimming removed 6 bases from V and 4 bases from J, with 18 bases in between. CDR3 amino acids: CASSSGSVWSTEAFF. The CDR3 coding sequence is TGTGCCAGCAGTTCTGGGTCGGTGTGGAGCACTGAAGCTTTCTTT.

V is TRBV18 and J is TRBJ2-5; D is undetermined. CDR3 length: 13 residues. Trimming pared 6 bases from V and 0 bases from J, leaving 8 bases between. Germline V gene sequence: CDR1 KGHSH, CDR2 LQKENI. The CDR3 loop is CASSPENQETQYF. The CDR3 DNA reads as TGTGCCAGCTCGCCTGAGAACCAAGAGACCCAGTACTTC.

This clone showed up just a few times. This chain connects TRBV6-5 to TRBJ1-1; D might be TRBD1 (6 bases). The CDR3 runs to 13 residues. Trimming cost V 5 bases and J 4 bases, with 11 bases left between them. Germline CDR1 reads MNHEY; CDR2 reads SVGAGI. The CDR3: CASSHEGGTEAFF. The CDR3 DNA is TGTGCCAGCAGTCACGAAGGGGGCACTGAAGCTTTCTTT.

The chain couples TRBV7-2 to TRBJ2-5; D is undetermined. The V end was cut by 5 bases, the J end by 4 bases, with 8 bases between. This CDR3 spans 12 amino acids. Germline CDR1 SGHTA, CDR2 FQGNSA. CDR3 region: CASSPSRETQYF. CDR3 sequence (DNA): TGTGCCAGCAGCCCCTCCAGAGAGACCCAGTACTTC.

The chain has TRBV7-9 and TRBJ2-5; perhaps TRBD1 as D (6 bases). Trimming cost V 0 bases and J 5 bases, with 13 bases left between them. Germline assignment: CDR1 SEHNR and CDR2 FQNEAQ (reference sequence). CDR3 length equals 15 residues. CDR3 region: CASSLAPGERETQYF. The CDR3 DNA is TGTGCCAGCAGCTTAGCGCCAGGGGAGAGGGAGACCCAGTACTTC.

The CDR3 region has the DNA TGTGCCAGCAGCTTACCCCGACTCGAGCAGTACGTC. The encoded protein is CASSLPRLEQYV. This chain joins TRBV7-2 and TRBJ2-7; D is ambiguous. Germline assignment: CDR1 SGHTA and CDR2 FQGNSA. This CDR3 has 12 residues. Trimming stripped 2 bases from V and 6 bases from J, with 8 bases between.